This TCR beta chain was identified during a study of cytomegalovirus exposure and HLA in healthy donors. PCR involved 60 Vbeta and 13 Jbeta primers. The repertoire was sequenced with immunoSEQ multiplex PCR; TCRdb's copy has only in-frame clones and lacks some. The sample has 100,000 or so clones; more than 60% are singletons. Germline lookup yields CDR1 SGDLS and CDR2 YYNGEE. The length of the CDR3 is 13 residues. V lost 3 bases, J lost 3 bases, and 8 bases lay in between. Sequencing was done on a sample of PBMCs. The V gene is TRBV9, the J gene TRBJ2-3; no firm D call. This TCR came from a man in his forties or fifties in good health and CMV-seronegative. The CDR3 DNA reads as TGTGCCAGCAGCGCCGCGGATACAGATACGCAGTATTTT. Its translation: CASSAADTDTQYF.